This entry describes one TCR beta chain. What it binds is unknown. Indicated treatment: approximately 18 received Ad26.COV2.S at low or high dose, single or two shots; 5 received placebo; per-sample allocation not given. Following the first vaccine or placebo injection, samples were taken on day 63. Assay: immunoSEQ multiplex PCR; the TCRdb copy retains only in-frame clones and omits some. The sample holds 350,000 to 550,000 clones, 89% seen once. These data belong to a study of Ad26.COV2.S vaccination and SARS-CoV-2 variants. Whole-study results and caveats: TCR breadth and depth analyses may have underestimated total T cell responses.

This CDR3 spans 16 amino acids. Germline trimming cut 4 bases from V and 7 bases from J; bases unmatched to any gene: 10. Per the germline V gene, CDR1 is SEHNR and CDR2 is FQNEAQ (reference sequence). Source: peripheral blood, taken in a trial of Ad26.COV2.S vaccine versus placebo. The TCR sequence derives from a person aged 18-65 years who received the Ad26.COV2.S COVID-19 vaccine or a placebo. V is TRBV7-9 and J is TRBJ2-7, with 13 bases that match TRBD2. This CDR3 reads CASSSTRLAGGMEQYF. For the CDR3, the DNA is TGTGCCAGCAGCTCAACCCGACTAGCGGGGGGTATGGAGCAGTACTTC.